This paragraph reports one T cell receptor (beta chain). This clonotype was detected ten times or more. Its antigen is currently not known. No per-base quality is available; no much larger clone lies one base away. This entry belongs to a study of CD8 T cells in ankylosing spondylitis (dated by TCRdb to 2016 to 2017). Study-level background: The study set out to find disease-linked TCR variants by profiling T cell receptor beta repertoires in ankylosing spondylitis patients and healthy donors. In total, the full study cohort was made up of roughly 110 healthy donors and 25 ankylosing spondylitis patients. Peripheral blood samples were taken, and synovial fluid was additionally collected from ankylosing spondylitis patients. Beyond this particular receptor, the publication reports: In peripheral blood, the disease-linked clones were found at relatively low frequencies and had a CD8+ phenotype. Blood from ankylosing spondylitis patients appeared to be characterized by a TCR beta motif made up of about 8 highly homologous amino acid variants. According to the report, matched synovial fluid samples from ankylosing spondylitis patients were significantly enriched for the disease-linked clones. Some motif variants had previously been reported in the synovial fluid and blood of reactive arthritis patients, which suggests shared mechanisms of disease initiation.

Compared with germline, V lacks 8 bases and J lacks 0 bases; bases without a gene match: 7. The CDR3 contains 15 residues, cysteine and phenylalanine counted. Of the read, only the CDR3 DNA is kept; its 45 bases are in frame from base 1. The germline V gene specifies KGHSH as CDR1 and LQKENI as CDR2. TCRdb names Illumina HiSeq 2500 as the instrument used. Quantitative 5'-RACE with molecular barcodes was the method used to prepare the TCR beta libraries. In the authors' own workflow: A new computational method, built on a probabilistic model of VDJ rearrangement, was used to identify disease-linked TCR variants. TCRdb took the public reads, trimmed them with fastp at Q25, ran MiXCR for clone calling and kept in-frame beta chains. Each entry merges the rows of one CDR3 protein and shows their most common DNA and genes. The authors' filters were not applied to this entry. The sample includes about 480,000 distinct CDR3 sequences, with about a sixth observed a single time. 0.95% to 1.1% of the sample belongs to the ten largest clones.

The TCR comes from a male donor with ankylosing spondylitis. The sample was blood, either unsorted or a sorted T cell fraction (not recorded which). The rearranged chain carries TRBV18 and TRBJ2-7, with 10 junctional bases fitting TRBD2. CDR3 reads: CASSPGTSVSYEQYF. In nucleotides, the sequence is TGTGCCAGCAGCCCCGGGACTAGCGTCTCCTACGAGCAGTACTTC.